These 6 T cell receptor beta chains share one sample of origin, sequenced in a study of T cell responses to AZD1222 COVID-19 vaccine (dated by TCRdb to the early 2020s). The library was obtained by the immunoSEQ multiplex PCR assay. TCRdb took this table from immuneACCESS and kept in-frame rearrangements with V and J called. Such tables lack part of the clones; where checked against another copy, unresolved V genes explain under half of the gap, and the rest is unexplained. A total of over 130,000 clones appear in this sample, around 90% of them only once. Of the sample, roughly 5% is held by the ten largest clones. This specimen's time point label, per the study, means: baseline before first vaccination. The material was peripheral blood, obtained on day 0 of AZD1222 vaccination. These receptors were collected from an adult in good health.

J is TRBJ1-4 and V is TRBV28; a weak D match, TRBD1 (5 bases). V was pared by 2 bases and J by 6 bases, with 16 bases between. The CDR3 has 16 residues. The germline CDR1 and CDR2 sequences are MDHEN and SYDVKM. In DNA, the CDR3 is TGTGCCAGCAGTTTACCGTGGGGCCGGGCGGATGAAAAACTGTTTTTT. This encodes CASSLPWGRADEKLFF.

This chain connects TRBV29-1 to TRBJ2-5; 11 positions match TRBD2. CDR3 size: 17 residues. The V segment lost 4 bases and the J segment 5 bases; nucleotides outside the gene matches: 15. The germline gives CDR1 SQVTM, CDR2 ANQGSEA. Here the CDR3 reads CSVAGGILAGGLETQYF. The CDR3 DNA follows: TGCAGCGTTGCAGGGGGTATCCTAGCGGGGGGTCTGGAGACCCAGTACTTC.

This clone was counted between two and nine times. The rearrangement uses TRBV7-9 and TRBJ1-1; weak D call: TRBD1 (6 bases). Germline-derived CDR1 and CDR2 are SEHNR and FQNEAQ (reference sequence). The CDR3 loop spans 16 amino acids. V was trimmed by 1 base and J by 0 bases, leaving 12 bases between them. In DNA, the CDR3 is TGTGCCAGCAGCTTAGACAGGGTGTTAATGAACACTGAAGCTTTCTTT. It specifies CASSLDRVLMNTEAFF.

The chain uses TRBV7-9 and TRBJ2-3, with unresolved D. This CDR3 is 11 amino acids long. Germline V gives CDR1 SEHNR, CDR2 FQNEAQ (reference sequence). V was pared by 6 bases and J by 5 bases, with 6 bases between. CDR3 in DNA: TGTGCCAGCAGGACGGAAGATACGCAGTATTTT. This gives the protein CASRTEDTQYF.

The CDR3 coding sequence is TGTGCCAGCAGGATGGCCGTCACAGGGGGCTACGAGCAGTACTTC. Translating it yields CASRMAVTGGYEQYF. This chain connects TRBV2 to TRBJ2-7, with 8 bases fitting TRBD1. CDR3 length: 15 residues. Germline V gives CDR1 SNHLY, CDR2 FYNNEI. Germline trimming cut 6 bases from V and 3 bases from J; bases unmatched to any gene: 10.

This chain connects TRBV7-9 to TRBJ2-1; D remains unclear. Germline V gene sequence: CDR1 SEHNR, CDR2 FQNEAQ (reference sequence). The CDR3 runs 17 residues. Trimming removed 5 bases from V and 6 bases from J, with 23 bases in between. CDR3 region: CASSPPLADPSGNEQFF. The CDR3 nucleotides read TGTGCCAGCAGCCCCCCGTTGGCAGACCCGTCGGGCAATGAGCAGTTCTTC.